This T cell receptor beta chain was profiled in a study of blood T cell repertoires in COVID-19. On the study more broadly: Donors in the United States, Italy and Spain gave samples during acute or convalescent COVID-19.

The assay was immunoSEQ multiplex PCR, and TCRdb's table has in-frame clones only and misses some. The sample yields roughly 68,000 clones, roughly nine tenths seen once. This CDR3 comprises 16 residues. Trimming removed 1 base from V and 7 bases from J; junction bases left unmatched: 8. The germline CDR1 and CDR2 sequences are SGHRS and YFSETQ. The sequence derives from a man in his forties with COVID-19, enrolled during active disease. Sequences were obtained from peripheral blood. The V and J genes are TRBV5-1 and TRBJ2-1, with 10 bases that match TRBD2. This CDR3 is CASSLQSGGAENEQFF. As DNA, the CDR3 is TGCGCCAGCAGCTTGCAGAGCGGGGGGGCCGAGAATGAGCAGTTCTTC.